The present TCR beta chain was sequenced within a study of T cells after yellow fever vaccination. CDR1 SQVTM and CDR2 ANQGSEA come from the germline V gene. The CDR3 is 13 residues long. The ends were cut back, 6 bases at V and 5 bases at J, with 14 bases in the middle. TCRdb re-called the 5' RACE reads with MiXCR, one entry per CDR3 protein. The sample has 300,000 to 400,000 distinct CDR3 sequences; roughly 8.4% are singletons. This clonotype has a handful of counts. The V gene is TRBV29-1, the J gene TRBJ1-5; weak D call: TRBD1 (5 bases). This sequence was found in a man aged 18 to 30 who received the YFV17D yellow fever vaccine. This specimen was PBMCs, taken approximately 40 days after the first yellow fever vaccination. CDR3: CSVQNRGDQPQHF. As DNA, the CDR3 is TGCAGCGTGCAAAATCGGGGGGATCAGCCCCAGCATTTT.